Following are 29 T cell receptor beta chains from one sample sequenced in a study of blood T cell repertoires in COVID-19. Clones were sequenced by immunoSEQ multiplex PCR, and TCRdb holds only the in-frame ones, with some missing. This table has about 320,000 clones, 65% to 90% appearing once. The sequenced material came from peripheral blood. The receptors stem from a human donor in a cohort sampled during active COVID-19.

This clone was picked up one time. The CDR3 reads CASSLQGGYGYTF. The CDR3 bases are TGTGCCAGCAGCTTACAAGGGGGCTATGGCTACACCTTC. V gene TRBV7-9 combines with J gene TRBJ1-2; D may be TRBD1 (6 bases). In germline, CDR1 is SEHNR, CDR2 FQNEAQ (reference sequence). Trimming pared 2 bases from V and 4 bases from J, leaving 8 bases between. The length of the CDR3 is 13 residues.

CDR3 in DNA: TGCGCCAGCGGATTAGCGGGGGGCACGAACACCGGGGAGCTGTTTTTT. Its protein is CASGLAGGTNTGELFF. This chain joins TRBV5-1 and TRBJ2-2; TRBD2 aligns across 10 bases. The V segment lost 7 bases and the J segment 0 bases; nucleotides outside the gene matches: 6. The CDR3 runs 16 residues. Germline V gene data show CDR1 as SGHRS and CDR2 as YFSETQ. The whole variable domain, remainder taken from reference TRBV5-1 and TRBJ2-2, is KAGVTQTPRYLIKTRGQQVTLSCSPISGHRSVSWYQQTPGQGLQFLFEYFSETQRNKGNFPGRFSGRQFSNSRSEMNVSTLELGDSALYLCASGLAGGTNTGELFFGEGSRLTVL.

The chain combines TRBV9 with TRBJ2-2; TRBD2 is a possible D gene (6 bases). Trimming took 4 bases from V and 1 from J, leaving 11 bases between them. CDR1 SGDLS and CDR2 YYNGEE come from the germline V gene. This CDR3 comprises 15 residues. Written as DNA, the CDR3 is TGTGCCAGCAGCTTAATCGGGGGGAACACCGGGGAGCTGTTTTTT. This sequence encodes CASSLIGGNTGELFF. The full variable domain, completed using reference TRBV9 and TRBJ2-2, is DSGVTQTPKHLITATGQRVTLRCSPRSGDLSVYWYQQSLDQGLQFLIQYYNGEERAKGNILERFSAQQFPDLHSELNLSSLELGDSALYFCASSLIGGNTGELFFGEGSRLTVL.

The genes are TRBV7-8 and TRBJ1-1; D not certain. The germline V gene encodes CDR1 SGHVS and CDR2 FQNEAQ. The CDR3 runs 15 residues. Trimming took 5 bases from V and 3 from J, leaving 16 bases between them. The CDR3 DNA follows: TGTGCCAGCAGCATACGGACCCGGCGGGACACTGAAGCTTTCTTT. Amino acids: CASSIRTRRDTEAFF.

The CDR3: CASSPQTGLDTEAFF. The CDR3 DNA follows: TGTGCCAGCAGCCCCCAGACAGGGTTGGACACTGAAGCTTTCTTT. This chain links TRBV7-6 with TRBJ1-1; 7 positions agree with TRBD1. The CDR3 is 15 amino acids. Germline CDR1 SGHVS, CDR2 FNYEAQ. The V and J ends lost 5 bases and 3 bases, in that order; junction bases with no gene match: 9.

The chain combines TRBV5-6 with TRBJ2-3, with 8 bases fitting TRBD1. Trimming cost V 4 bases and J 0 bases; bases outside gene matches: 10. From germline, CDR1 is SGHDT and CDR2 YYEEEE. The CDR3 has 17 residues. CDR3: CASSRDRGVISTDTQYF. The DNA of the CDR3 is TGTGCCAGCAGCCGCGACAGGGGCGTTATTAGCACAGATACGCAGTATTTT.

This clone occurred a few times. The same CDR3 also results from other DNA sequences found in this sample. The DNA of the CDR3 is TGTGCCAGCAGTTTTGGCCGAAATCAGCCCCAGCATTTT. Translating it yields CASSFGRNQPQHF. The chain combines TRBV12-3 or TRBV12-4 with TRBJ1-5; D is ambiguous. Trimming took off 3 bases at V and 4 bases at J, with 7 bases between the two ends. This CDR3 contains 13 residues.

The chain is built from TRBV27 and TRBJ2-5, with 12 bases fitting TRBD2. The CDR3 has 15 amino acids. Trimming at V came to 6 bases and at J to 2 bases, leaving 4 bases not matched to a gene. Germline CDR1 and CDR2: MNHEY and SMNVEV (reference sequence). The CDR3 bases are TGTGCCAGCAGCCCTAGCGGGGGGGCTCAAGAGACCCAGTACTTC. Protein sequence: CASSPSGGAQETQYF.

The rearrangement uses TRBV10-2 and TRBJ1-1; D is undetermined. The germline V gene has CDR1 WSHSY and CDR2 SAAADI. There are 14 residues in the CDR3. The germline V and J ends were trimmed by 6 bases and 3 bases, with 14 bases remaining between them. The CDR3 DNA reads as TGCGCCAGCAGAACGGGAGGATCGTACACTGAAGCTTTCTTT. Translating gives CASRTGGSYTEAFF.

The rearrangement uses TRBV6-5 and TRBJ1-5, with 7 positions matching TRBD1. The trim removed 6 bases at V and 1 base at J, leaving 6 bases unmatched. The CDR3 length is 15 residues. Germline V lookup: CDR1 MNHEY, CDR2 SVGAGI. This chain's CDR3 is CASRRGQRSNQPQHF. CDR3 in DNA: TGTGCCAGCAGGAGGGGACAGCGAAGCAATCAGCCCCAGCATTTT.

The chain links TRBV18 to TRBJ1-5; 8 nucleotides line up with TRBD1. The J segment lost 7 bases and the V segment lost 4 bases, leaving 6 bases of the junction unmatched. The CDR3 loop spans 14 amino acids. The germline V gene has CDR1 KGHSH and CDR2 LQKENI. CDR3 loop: CASSRPGQAQPQHF. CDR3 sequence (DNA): TGTGCCAGCTCACGGCCGGGACAGGCCCAGCCCCAGCATTTT.

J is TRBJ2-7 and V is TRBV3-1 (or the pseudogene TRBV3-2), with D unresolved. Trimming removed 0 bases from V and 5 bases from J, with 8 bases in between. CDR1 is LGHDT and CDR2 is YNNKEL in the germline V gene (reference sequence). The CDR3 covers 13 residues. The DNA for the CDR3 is TGTGCCAGCAGCCAAGATTTTCGGGACGAGCAGTACTTC. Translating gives CASSQDFRDEQYF.

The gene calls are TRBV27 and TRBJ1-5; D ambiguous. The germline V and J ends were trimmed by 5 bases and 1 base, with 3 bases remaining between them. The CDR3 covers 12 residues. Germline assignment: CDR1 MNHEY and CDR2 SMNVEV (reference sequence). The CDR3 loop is CASSLSNQPQHF. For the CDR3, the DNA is TGTGCCAGCAGTCTGAGCAATCAGCCCCAGCATTTT.

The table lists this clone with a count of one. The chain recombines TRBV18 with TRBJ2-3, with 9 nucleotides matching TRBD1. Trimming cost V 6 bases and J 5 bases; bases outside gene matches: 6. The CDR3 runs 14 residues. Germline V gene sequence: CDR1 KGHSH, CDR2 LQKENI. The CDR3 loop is CASSPGQGGDTQYF. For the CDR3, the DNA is TGTGCCAGCTCCCCGGGACAGGGAGGAGATACGCAGTATTTT.

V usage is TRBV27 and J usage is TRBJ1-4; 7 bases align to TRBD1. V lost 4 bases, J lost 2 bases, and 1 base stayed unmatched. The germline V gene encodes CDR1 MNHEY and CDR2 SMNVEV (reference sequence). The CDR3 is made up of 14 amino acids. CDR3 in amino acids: CASSSTGTNEKLFF. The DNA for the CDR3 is TGTGCCAGCAGTTCGACAGGGACTAATGAAAAACTGTTTTTT. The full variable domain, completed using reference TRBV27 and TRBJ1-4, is EAQVTQNPRYLITVTGKKLTVTCSQNMNHEYMSWYRQDPGLGLRQIYYSMNVEVTDKGDVPEGYKVSRKEKRNFPLILESPSPNQTSLYFCASSSTGTNEKLFFGSGTQLSVL.

The CDR3 nucleotides read TGTGCCAGCAGTGAAGCGGGGACAGGCCACGAGCAGTACTTC. Amino acids: CASSEAGTGHEQYF. The chain employs TRBV6-1 and TRBJ2-7; 8 nucleotides match TRBD1. Germline lookup yields CDR1 MNHNS and CDR2 SASEGT. This CDR3 is 14 amino acids long. Trimming cost V 0 bases and J 5 bases; bases outside gene matches: 3.

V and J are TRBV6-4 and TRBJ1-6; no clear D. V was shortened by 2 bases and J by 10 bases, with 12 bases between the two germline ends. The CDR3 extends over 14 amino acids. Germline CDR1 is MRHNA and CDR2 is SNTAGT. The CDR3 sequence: CASSDVVGGSPLHF. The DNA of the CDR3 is TGTGCCAGCAGTGACGTGGTAGGCGGCTCACCCCTCCACTTT.

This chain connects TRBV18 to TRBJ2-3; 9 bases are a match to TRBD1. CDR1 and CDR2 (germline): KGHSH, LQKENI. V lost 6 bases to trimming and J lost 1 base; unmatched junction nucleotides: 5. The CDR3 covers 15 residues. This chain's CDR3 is CASSLDRGGTDTQYF. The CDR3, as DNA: TGTGCCAGCTCGCTCGACAGGGGGGGCACAGATACGCAGTATTTT.

The CDR3 is CASSQDLVRFYEQYF. CDR3 nucleotides: TGTGCCAGCAGCCAAGATTTAGTGAGGTTCTACGAGCAGTACTTC. The rearrangement uses TRBV14 and TRBJ2-7; the D is unclear. The V gene lost 0 bases and the J gene lost 3 bases, with 12 bases spanning the gap. CDR1 SGHDN and CDR2 FVKESK come from the germline V gene. The CDR3 sequence is 15 residues long.

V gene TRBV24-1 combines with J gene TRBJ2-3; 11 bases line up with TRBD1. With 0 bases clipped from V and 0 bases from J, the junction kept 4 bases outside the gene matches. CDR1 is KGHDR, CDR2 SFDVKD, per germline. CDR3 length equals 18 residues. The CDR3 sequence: CATSDLGTGGPSTDTQYF. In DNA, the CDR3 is TGTGCCACCAGTGATTTGGGGACAGGGGGGCCCAGCACAGATACGCAGTATTTT.

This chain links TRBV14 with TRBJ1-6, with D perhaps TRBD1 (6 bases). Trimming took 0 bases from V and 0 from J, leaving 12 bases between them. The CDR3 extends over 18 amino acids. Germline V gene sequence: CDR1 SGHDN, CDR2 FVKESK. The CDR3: CASSQDHRASSYNSPLHF. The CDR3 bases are TGTGCCAGCAGCCAAGACCACAGGGCCAGCTCCTATAATTCACCCCTCCACTTT.

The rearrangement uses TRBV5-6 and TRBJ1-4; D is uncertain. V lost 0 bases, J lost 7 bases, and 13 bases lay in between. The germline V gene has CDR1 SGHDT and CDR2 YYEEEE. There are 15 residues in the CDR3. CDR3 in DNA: TGTGCCAGCAGCTTGGTGGAGCACACATTTGAAAAACTGTTTTTT. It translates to CASSLVEHTFEKLFF.

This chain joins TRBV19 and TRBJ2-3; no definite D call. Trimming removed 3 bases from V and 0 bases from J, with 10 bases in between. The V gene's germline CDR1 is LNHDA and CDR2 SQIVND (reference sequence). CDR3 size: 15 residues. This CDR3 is CASSISLSSTDTQYF. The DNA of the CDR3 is TGTGCCAGTAGTATTTCTTTATCTAGCACAGATACGCAGTATTTT.

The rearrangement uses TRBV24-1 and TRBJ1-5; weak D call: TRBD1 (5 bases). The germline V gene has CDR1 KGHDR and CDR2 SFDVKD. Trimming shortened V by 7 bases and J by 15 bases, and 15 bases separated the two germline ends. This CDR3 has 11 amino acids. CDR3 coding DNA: TGTGCCACCAGCTCGGGGGGTACGCGGCATTTT. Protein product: CATSSGGTRHF.

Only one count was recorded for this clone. As DNA, the CDR3 is TGTGCCAGCAGCCAAGGGACACAGAACACCGGGGAGCTGTTTTTT. This sequence encodes CASSQGTQNTGELFF. The V and J genes are TRBV3-1 (or the pseudogene TRBV3-2) and TRBJ2-2; D possibly corresponds to TRBD1 (5 bases). The CDR3 sequence is 15 residues long. The germline gives CDR1 LGHDT, CDR2 YNNKEL (reference sequence). V lost 1 base and J lost 1, with 7 bases in between.

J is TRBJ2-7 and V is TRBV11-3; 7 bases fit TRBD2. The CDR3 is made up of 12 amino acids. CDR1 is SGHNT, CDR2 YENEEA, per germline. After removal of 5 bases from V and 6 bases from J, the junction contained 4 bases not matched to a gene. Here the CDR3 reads CASSTGGSEQYF. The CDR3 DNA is TGTGCCAGCAGCACCGGGGGGTCCGAGCAGTACTTC.

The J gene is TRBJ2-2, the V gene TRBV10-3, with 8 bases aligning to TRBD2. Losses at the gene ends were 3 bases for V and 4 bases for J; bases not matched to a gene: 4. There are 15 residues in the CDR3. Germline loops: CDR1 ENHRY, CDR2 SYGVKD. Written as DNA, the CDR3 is TGTGCCATCAGTGACCCCCTAGCGGGCACCGGGGAGCTGTTTTTT. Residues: CAISDPLAGTGELFF.

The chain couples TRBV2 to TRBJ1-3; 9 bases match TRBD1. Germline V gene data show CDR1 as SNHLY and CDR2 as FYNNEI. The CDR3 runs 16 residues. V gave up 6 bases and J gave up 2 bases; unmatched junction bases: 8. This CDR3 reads CASSSRGTGTGNTIYF. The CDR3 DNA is TGTGCCAGCAGCTCCCGTGGGACAGGGACTGGAAACACCATATATTTT.

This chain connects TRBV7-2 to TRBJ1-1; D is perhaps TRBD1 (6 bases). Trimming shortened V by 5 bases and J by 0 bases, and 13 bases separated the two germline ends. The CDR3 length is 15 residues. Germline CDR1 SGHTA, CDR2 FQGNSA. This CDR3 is CASSRGDNLNTEAFF. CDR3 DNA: TGTGCCAGCAGCCGTGGGGACAATTTGAACACTGAAGCTTTCTTT.